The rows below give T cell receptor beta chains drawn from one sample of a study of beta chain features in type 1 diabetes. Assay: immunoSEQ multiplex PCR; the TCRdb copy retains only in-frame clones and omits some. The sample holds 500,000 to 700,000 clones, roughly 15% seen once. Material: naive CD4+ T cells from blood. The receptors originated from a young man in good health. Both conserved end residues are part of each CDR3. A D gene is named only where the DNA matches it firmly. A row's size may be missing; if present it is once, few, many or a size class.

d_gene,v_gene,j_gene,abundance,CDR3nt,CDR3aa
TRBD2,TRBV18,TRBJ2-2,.,TGTGCCAGCGCACCATTGGCGGGTCGGCGGGAGCTGACATACACCGGGGAGCTGTTTTTT,CASAPLAGRRELTYTGELFF
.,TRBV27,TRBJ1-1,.,TGTGCCAGCAGTTTCTTGGGGGGTTCTGAAGCTTTCTTT,CASSFLGGSEAFF
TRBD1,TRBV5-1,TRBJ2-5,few,TGCGCCAGCAGCCTGGACAGGGGTCGCGAGACCCAGTACTTC,CASSLDRGRETQYF
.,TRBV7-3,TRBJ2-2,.,TGTGCCAGCAGCTTAACCCGGGCGCCGTCTGAGGGGGAGCTGTTTTTT,CASSLTRAPSEGELFF
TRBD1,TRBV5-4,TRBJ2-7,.,TGTGCCAGCAGCTTGGTAGGGACAGGGGCCGACGAGCAGTACTTC,CASSLVGTGADEQYF
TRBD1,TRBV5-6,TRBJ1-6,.,TGTGCCAGCAGCTTCCGGGACAGGGGGCGCGGGGATAATTCACCCCTCCACTTT,CASSFRDRGRGDNSPLHF
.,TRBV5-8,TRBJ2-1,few,TGTGCCAGCACCATAGTCTATCATTCCCATGAGCAGTTCTTC,CASTIVYHSHEQFF
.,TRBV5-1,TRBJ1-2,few,TGCGCCAGCAACACAGGGACCGCTAACTATGGCTACACCTTC,CASNTGTANYGYTF
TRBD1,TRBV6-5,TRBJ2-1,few,TGTGCCAGCAGTTACGCCGGGACAGGGTACAATGAGCAGTTCTTC,CASSYAGTGYNEQFF
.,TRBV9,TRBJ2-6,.,TGTGCCAGCAGCGTCTCCAGACTCTGGGCCAACGTCCTGACTTTC,CASSVSRLWANVLTF
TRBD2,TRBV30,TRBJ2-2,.,TGTGCCTGGAGTGTACGGCTAGCGGGGCCCGGGGAGCTGTTTTTT,CAWSVRLAGPGELFF
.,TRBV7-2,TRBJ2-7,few,TGTGCCAGCCGAGAGGGCCCGTACGAGCAGTACTTC,CASREGPYEQYF
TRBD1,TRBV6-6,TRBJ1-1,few,TGTGCCAGCAGACCAGGGGGGCTGAACACTGAAGCTTTCTTT,CASRPGGLNTEAFF
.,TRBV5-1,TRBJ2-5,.,TGCGCCAGCAGCCTTGGGTCCGAAGGTTTCGAGACCCAGTACTTC,CASSLGSEGFETQYF
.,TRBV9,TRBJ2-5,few,TGTGCCAGCAGCGCCCCGGGCACCTCCCTTCGAGAGACCCAGTACTTC,CASSAPGTSLRETQYF
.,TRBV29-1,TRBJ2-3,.,TGCAGCTCCGCCCGAGGGGGGATGGGCACAGATACGCGGTATTTT,CSSARGGMGTDTRYF
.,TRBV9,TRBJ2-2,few,TGTGCCAGCAGCCCCTCCCCGGGGCACACCGGGGAGCTGTTTTTT,CASSPSPGHTGELFF
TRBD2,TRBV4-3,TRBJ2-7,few,TGCGCCAGCAGCCTCGGACTAGCGGGGGCCCTCTACGAGCAGTACTTC,CASSLGLAGALYEQYF
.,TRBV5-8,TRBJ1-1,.,TGTGCCAGCAGCTTAGGCGCGGGGAAAGCTTTCTTT,CASSLGAGKAFF
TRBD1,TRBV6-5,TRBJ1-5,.,TGTGCCAGCAGTCTAAGGGGGCTTGACAATCAGCCCCAGCATTTT,CASSLRGLDNQPQHF
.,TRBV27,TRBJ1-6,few,TGTGCCAGCAGTTTTAAGAACGCGGGCGGACTCACGGATTCACCCCTCCACTTT,CASSFKNAGGLTDSPLHF
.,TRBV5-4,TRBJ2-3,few,TGTGCCAGCAGCTTGTATCTGGGTTCAGATACGCAGTATTTT,CASSLYLGSDTQYF
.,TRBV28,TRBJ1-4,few,TGTGCCAGCAGTTTCGGTGGTAAACTGGGCGAAAAACTGTTTTTT,CASSFGGKLGEKLFF
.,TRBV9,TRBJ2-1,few,TGTGCCAGCAGCGTAGCGGCGCTAAATGAGCAGTTCTTC,CASSVAALNEQFF
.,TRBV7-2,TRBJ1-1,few,TGTGCCAGCAGCTTAGTGTCGACAGGAGGGGGAGAGGGAGCTTTCTTT,CASSLVSTGGGEGAFF
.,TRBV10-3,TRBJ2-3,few,TGTGCCATCAGTGGAGGAGAGGGGGCAGATACGCAGTATTTT,CAISGGEGADTQYF
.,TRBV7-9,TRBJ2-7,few,TGTGCCAGCAGCTTCATTGGAGGAAGCTCCTACGAGCAGTACTTC,CASSFIGGSSYEQYF
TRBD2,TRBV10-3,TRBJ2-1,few,TGTGCCATCACCCCGGGAGGGGTAAATGAGCAGTTCTTC,CAITPGGVNEQFF
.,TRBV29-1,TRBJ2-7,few,TGCAGCGTTGAAGGTCGGGGCTCCTACGAGCAGTACTTC,CSVEGRGSYEQYF
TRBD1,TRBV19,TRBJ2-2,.,TGTGCCAGCCTCGACAGGGGGAGGAGAGGGGAGCTGTTTTTT,CASLDRGRRGELFF
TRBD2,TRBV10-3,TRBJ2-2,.,TGTGCCAGCCAGACTAGCGGGAGGGCCTTTAGCACCGGGGAGCTGTTTTTT,CASQTSGRAFSTGELFF
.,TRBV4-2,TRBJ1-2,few,TGTGCCAGCAGCCAAGAGGTCAGGACCTACGGCTACACCTTC,CASSQEVRTYGYTF
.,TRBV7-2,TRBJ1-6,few,TGTGCCAGCAGCCCTCGGACACTAACTTGGAATTCACCCCTCCACTTT,CASSPRTLTWNSPLHF
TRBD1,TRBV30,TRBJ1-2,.,TGTGCCTGGAGCAGCGCAGGGACAGGGCTACTCTATGGCTACACCTTC,CAWSSAGTGLLYGYTF
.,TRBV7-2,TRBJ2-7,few,TGTGCCAGCAGCTCGTCCCTCGAGCAGTACTTC,CASSSSLEQYF
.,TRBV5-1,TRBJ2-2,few,TGCGCCAGCTCTCCAACTCTGCGGACAGCGAACACCGGGGAGCTGTTTTTT,CASSPTLRTANTGELFF
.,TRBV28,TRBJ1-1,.,TGTGCCAGCAGACCGCCCGGGACGGTGAACACTGAAGCTTTCTTT,CASRPPGTVNTEAFF